The 32 T cell receptor beta chains below were found in one sample sequenced in a study of OX40 agonist ivuxolimab in advanced cancers. Sequencing was performed with immunoSEQ multiplex PCR; in TCRdb, only in-frame clones are kept and a portion is missing. In the table there are some 8,800 clones, roughly 90% of which are singletons. The sample was CD4+ or CD8+ T cells sorted from blood, taken in a trial of the OX40 agonist ivuxolimab. The receptor source for this set is an adult with an advanced solid tumor such as melanoma, head and neck, liver or kidney cancer.

The chain is built from TRBV27 and TRBJ1-2; TRBD1 matches at 9 bases. V gave up 1 base and J gave up 6 bases; unmatched junction bases: 3. The germline V gene encodes CDR1 MNHEY and CDR2 SMNVEV (reference sequence). The CDR3 runs to 14 residues. CDR3 sequence: CASSLLTGGDGYTF. The DNA of the CDR3 is TGTGCCAGCAGTTTATTGACAGGGGGGGATGGCTACACCTTC.

This clone was counted a few times. The chain couples TRBV13 to TRBJ1-1, with 8 nucleotides matching TRBD1. V was clipped by 5 bases and J by 5 bases; unmatched bases: 7. This CDR3 spans 14 amino acids. Germline CDR1 reads PRHDT; CDR2 reads FYEKMQ (reference sequence). In DNA form, the CDR3 reads TGTGCCAGCAGCCTACAGGGGGGAGGTACTGAAGCTTTCTTT. Its translation is CASSLQGGGTEAFF.

The chain has TRBV29-1 and TRBJ1-2; possibly TRBD1 for D (6 bases). CDR1 is SQVTM, CDR2 ANQGSEA, per germline. The CDR3 is 11 amino acids. V was trimmed by 6 bases and J by 8 bases, leaving 13 bases between them. CDR3 region: CSVPRGGGYTF. The CDR3 DNA reads as TGCAGCGTCCCCAGAGGGGGGGGCTACACCTTC.

CDR3 residues: CASSFGLAVYNEQFF. The CDR3 DNA follows: TGTGCCAGCAGCTTTGGGCTAGCGGTCTACAATGAGCAGTTCTTC. The chain couples TRBV11-2 to TRBJ2-1; 7 bases align to TRBD2. Germline CDR1 and CDR2: SGHAT and FQNNGV. V shed 3 bases and J 3 bases; nucleotides not matched to a gene: 5. This CDR3 is built from 15 residues.

This chain joins TRBV4-2 and TRBJ2-3, with 7 nucleotides matching TRBD1. The CDR3 is made up of 16 amino acids. Germline V gene sequence: CDR1 LGHNA, CDR2 YNFKEQ. Trimming took 1 base from V and 3 from J; bases not matched to a gene: 7. For the CDR3, the DNA is TGTGCCAGCAGCCAAGCCAGACAGGGCCTAACAGATACGCAGTATTTT. Residues: CASSQARQGLTDTQYF.

The chain couples TRBV4-1 to TRBJ2-5; D not certain. V was shortened by 1 base and J by 4 bases, with 13 bases between the two germline ends. Per the germline V gene, CDR1 is MGHRA and CDR2 is YSYEKL. This CDR3 contains 15 residues. The CDR3 DNA reads TGCGCCAGCAGCCAAGTAGCACATGCCCTAGAGACCCAGTACTTC. Its protein is CASSQVAHALETQYF.

This chain links TRBV2 with TRBJ2-7; D unclear. CDR1 is SNHLY and CDR2 is FYNNEI in the germline V gene. The CDR3 has 12 amino acids. V lost 5 bases, J lost 0 bases, and 5 bases lay in between. The CDR3 here is CASSRSSYEQYF. Written as DNA, the CDR3 is TGTGCCAGCAGTAGGTCCTCCTACGAGCAGTACTTC.

V usage is TRBV5-4 and J usage is TRBJ2-7; 9 positions match TRBD1. In germline, CDR1 is SGHNT, CDR2 YYREEE (reference sequence). The trim removed 5 bases at V and 3 bases at J, leaving 3 bases unmatched. The CDR3 is 13 residues long. The CDR3 DNA reads TGTGCCAGCAGGACGACAGGGGGCTACGAGCAGTACTTC. This gives the protein CASRTTGGYEQYF.

The rearrangement joins TRBV19 to TRBJ1-5; weak D call: TRBD1 (5 bases). CDR1 and CDR2 from the germline V gene are LNHDA and SQIVND (reference sequence). V lost 0 bases and J lost 2, with 26 bases in between. The CDR3 extends over 21 amino acids. The CDR3 coding sequence is TGTGCCAGTAGTATAGATGGCGGGCGGGGACCCTCGGGGGTGGGCAATCAGCCCCAGCATTTT. As protein: CASSIDGGRGPSGVGNQPQHF.

The chain couples TRBV6-5 to TRBJ2-7; 8 positions match TRBD2. Germline values: CDR1 MNHEY, CDR2 SVGAGI. The CDR3 loop spans 14 amino acids. The J segment lost 2 bases and the V segment lost 2 bases, leaving 2 bases of the junction unmatched. CDR3 sequence: CASSYGSGAYEQYF. CDR3 coding DNA: TGTGCCAGCAGTTACGGTAGCGGGGCCTACGAGCAGTACTTC.

V gene TRBV2 combines with J gene TRBJ2-1; 8 bases match TRBD2. The germline gives CDR1 SNHLY, CDR2 FYNNEI. The CDR3 length is 18 residues. J gave up 0 bases and V 3 bases, and 10 bases lay outside the gene matches. CDR3 bases: TGTGCCAGCAGTGACGGGGGGGTCCTAAAAAGCTCCTACAATGAGCAGTTCTTC. Protein: CASSDGGVLKSSYNEQFF.

The J gene is TRBJ2-7, the V gene TRBV7-6, with D perhaps being TRBD1 or TRBD2 (6 bases each). The CDR3 consists of 14 residues. Germline loops: CDR1 SGHVS, CDR2 FNYEAQ. Trimming pared 2 bases from V and 6 bases from J, leaving 14 bases between. The CDR3 nucleotides are TGTGCCAGCAGCTTAACGGGGGCCGCGAGCGAGCAGTACTTC. Translated: CASSLTGAASEQYF.

The J gene is TRBJ2-7, the V gene TRBV9; a weak D match, TRBD1 (6 bases). Germline V lookup: CDR1 SGDLS, CDR2 YYNGEE. V lost 2 bases to trimming and J lost 2 bases, with 8 bases between them. This CDR3 has 13 residues. CDR3 coding DNA: TGTGCCAGCAGCGTTGGACAGACCTACGAGCAGTACTTC. Amino acid sequence: CASSVGQTYEQYF.

The chain joins TRBV7-8 to TRBJ2-5, with D possibly TRBD2 on 5 matching bases. The CDR3 sequence is 14 residues long. Trimming removed 7 bases at V and 5 bases at J, with 17 bases between. Germline CDR1 reads SGHVS; CDR2 reads FQNEAQ. The CDR3 region has the DNA TGTGCCAGCACCGAGGGTCCCGGCGAGGAGACCCAGTACTTC. Encoded protein: CASTEGPGEETQYF.

V and J are TRBV28 and TRBJ2-7; D not resolved. Germline V gives CDR1 MDHEN, CDR2 SYDVKM. Trimming left V 9 bases short and J 1 base short, with 16 bases between. This CDR3 region has 14 residues. The CDR3 loop is CASVGFSQSYEQYF. CDR3 DNA: TGTGCCAGTGTAGGGTTTAGTCAGTCCTACGAGCAGTACTTC.

There are a few counts of this clone. The chain recombines TRBV6-1 with TRBJ1-4; 9 bases are a match to TRBD1. CDR1 is MNHNS and CDR2 is SASEGT in the germline V gene. V gave up 6 bases and J gave up 7 bases; unmatched junction bases: 6. The CDR3 contains 14 residues. The CDR3 protein is CASSPGTGSEKLFF. Written as DNA, the CDR3 is TGTGCCAGCAGCCCCGGGACAGGGTCTGAAAAACTGTTTTTT.

The rearrangement joins TRBV11-2 to TRBJ2-5; D is ambiguous. The CDR3 sequence is 13 residues long. V was clipped by 2 bases and J by 5 bases, with 9 bases between them. CDR1 is SGHAT and CDR2 is FQNNGV in the germline V gene. The DNA of the CDR3 is TGTGCCAGCAGCTTACCTTATCGGGAGACCCAGTACTTC. Residues: CASSLPYRETQYF.

The CDR3 region has the DNA TGTGCCAGCAGCTTCGGGGGAGCCGGGGAGCTGTTTTTT. Translating gives CASSFGGAGELFF. The rearrangement links TRBV5-4 to TRBJ2-2, with a tentative D call TRBD2 (6 bases). Germline CDR1 is SGHNT and CDR2 is YYREEE (reference sequence). CDR3 size: 13 residues. Trimming pared 2 bases from V and 6 bases from J, leaving 8 bases between.

The chain couples TRBV28 to TRBJ1-1; possibly TRBD1 for D (5 bases). The V end was cut by 5 bases, the J end by 0 bases, with 13 bases between. This CDR3 is built from 15 residues. Germline V gene sequence: CDR1 MDHEN, CDR2 SYDVKM. CDR3 sequence: CASSLEGRLNTEAFF. For the CDR3, the DNA is TGTGCCAGCAGTCTGGAGGGGAGGCTGAACACTGAAGCTTTCTTT.

On this clone: Other DNA sequences from this sample encode an identical CDR3 as well. V usage is TRBV4-1 and J usage is TRBJ1-4; tentative D call: TRBD1 (5 bases). The V gene lost 1 base and the J gene lost 5 bases, with 5 bases spanning the gap. The CDR3 has 13 amino acids. Germline V gene sequence: CDR1 MGHRA, CDR2 YSYEKL. The CDR3 DNA sequence: TGCGCCAGCAGCCAAGGGGGGAATGAAAAACTGTTTTTT. Amino acid sequence: CASSQGGNEKLFF.

A few counts support this clone. This chain joins TRBV2 and TRBJ2-5; maybe TRBD1 (5 bases). Germline V gives CDR1 SNHLY, CDR2 FYNNEI. V lost 2 bases and J lost 5, with 9 bases in between. The CDR3 extends over 13 amino acids. The CDR3 is CASSETGAETQYF. The CDR3 coding sequence is TGTGCCAGCAGTGAAACAGGTGCGGAGACCCAGTACTTC.

A note on this clone: Its ends do not fully match the called genes, so a read error is possible. This CDR3 is also generated by other DNA sequences in the sample. The V and J genes are TRBV18 and TRBJ1-2; TRBD1 is a possible D gene (6 bases). The CDR3 has 16 residues. Germline CDR1 is KGHSH and CDR2 is LQKENI. The CDR3 DNA reads as TGTGCTAGCTCACAATCGCAGGGGCAGGTGCGTAACGGCTACACCTTC. It translates to CASSQSQGQVRNGYTF. The full variable domain, in which reference TRBV18 and TRBJ1-2 provide the parts outside the CDR3, is NAGVMQNPRHLVRRRGQEARLRCSPMKGHSHVYWYRQLPEEGLKFMVYLQKENIIDESGMPKERFSAEFPKEGPSILRIQQVVRGDSAAYFCASSQSQGQVRNGYTFGSGTRLTVV.

Only one count was recorded for this clone. The chain has TRBV11-2 and TRBJ2-1, with 10 bases identical to TRBD2. CDR1 and CDR2 from the germline V gene are SGHAT and FQNNGV. There are 14 residues in the CDR3. V dropped 5 bases and J dropped 6; count of bases not matched to a gene: 4. The CDR3 DNA reads as TGTGCCAGCAGCACTAGCGGGGAACGCAATGAGCAGTTCTTC. Protein product: CASSTSGERNEQFF.

CDR3 nucleotides: TGTGCCAGCAGCAAATTTGTCGGATCCTACGAGCAGTACTTC. Residues: CASSKFVGSYEQYF. This rearrangement joins TRBV21-1 to TRBJ2-7. TRBV21-1 is a listed pseudogene. The CDR3 consists of 14 residues.

This chain joins TRBV9 and TRBJ2-1; D might be TRBD1 or TRBD2, each matching 6 bases. V lost 0 bases to trimming and J lost 8 bases, with 12 bases between them. The CDR3 length is 14 residues. Germline values: CDR1 SGDLS, CDR2 YYNGEE. The CDR3 sequence: CASSVVGGRDEQFF. The CDR3, as DNA: TGTGCCAGCAGCGTAGTTGGGGGGCGGGATGAGCAGTTCTTC.

The V and J genes are TRBV27 and TRBJ2-7, with 11 positions matching TRBD2. CDR1 is MNHEY and CDR2 is SMNVEV in the germline V gene (reference sequence). The CDR3 runs to 15 residues. V lost 6 bases and J lost 4; bases outside the gene matches: 8. CDR3 nucleotides: TGTGCCAGCAGCCTTACTAGCGGGGGTAGGTACGAGCAGTACTTC. Translated: CASSLTSGGRYEQYF.

The chain combines TRBV28 with TRBJ2-7; 8 nucleotides align to TRBD1. V gave up 3 bases and J gave up 5 bases; unmatched junction bases: 9. Germline CDR1 reads MDHEN; CDR2 reads SYDVKM. This CDR3 is 15 amino acids long. CDR3 amino acids: CASSFRGTGLDEQYF. CDR3 sequence (DNA): TGTGCCAGCAGTTTCCGGGGGACAGGCCTCGACGAGCAGTACTTC.

V and J are TRBV9 and TRBJ2-2, with 9 nucleotides matching TRBD2. Germline CDR1 and CDR2: SGDLS and YYNGEE. CDR3 length: 17 residues. The J segment lost 4 bases and the V segment lost 2 bases, leaving 9 bases of the junction unmatched. The CDR3 DNA reads TGTGCCAGCAGCGTTGTTAGCGGGGGTCGGGGCACCGGGGAGCTGTTTTTT. This codes for CASSVVSGGRGTGELFF. Full variable domain (missing parts from reference TRBV9 and TRBJ2-2): DSGVTQTPKHLITATGQRVTLRCSPRSGDLSVYWYQQSLDQGLQFLIQYYNGEERAKGNILERFSAQQFPDLHSELNLSSLELGDSALYFCASSVVSGGRGTGELFFGEGSRLTVL.

The V call is TRBV19, the J call TRBJ2-2, with unresolved D. CDR3 length equals 13 residues. V gave up 1 base and J gave up 9 bases, with 9 bases separating them. From germline, CDR1 is LNHDA and CDR2 SQIVND (reference sequence). The CDR3 spells CASSIAGSRELFF. In DNA form, the CDR3 reads TGTGCCAGTAGTATAGCCGGGTCGAGGGAGCTGTTTTTT.

This CDR3 reads CASSLAVGEAQHF. CDR3 in DNA: TGTGCCAGCAGCTTAGCAGTAGGGGAAGCCCAGCATTTT. V gene TRBV7-8 combines with J gene TRBJ1-5; a weak D match, TRBD1 (5 bases). Germline V gene data show CDR1 as SGHVS and CDR2 as FQNEAQ. The CDR3 sequence is 13 residues long. Trimming removed 0 bases at V and 11 bases at J, with 11 bases between.

This rearrangement joins TRBV27 to TRBJ1-2; 11 nucleotides line up with TRBD1. The trim removed 8 bases at V and 6 bases at J, leaving 11 bases unmatched. This CDR3 has 15 residues. The germline V gene has CDR1 MNHEY and CDR2 SMNVEV (reference sequence). CDR3 nucleotides: TGTGCCAGCCGGGTCCTTGGACAGGGGGCTGATGGCTACACCTTC. Translating gives CASRVLGQGADGYTF.

The DNA for the CDR3 is TGTGCCAGCAGCGCCCGGAGGGGGCAGTACGAGCAGTACTTC. It translates to CASSARRGQYEQYF. This chain links TRBV5-4 with TRBJ2-7; possible D gene TRBD1, 7 bases. From germline, CDR1 is SGHNT and CDR2 YYREEE (reference sequence). Trimming cost V 4 bases and J 4 bases, with 15 bases left between them. The CDR3 runs to 14 residues.